A single sample is the source of the 3 T cell receptor beta chains below, sequenced in a study of blood T cells in healthy people across ages. A second PCR of roughly 7 to 11 cycles used a sample-barcoded 5' primer and a J-beta primer mix. MiXCR, applied by TCRdb to the 5' RACE reads, yields one record per CDR3 protein. Of 800,000 or so distinct CDR3 sequences in the sample, under 80% were seen once. Sequenced sample: blood. These receptors were obtained from a man aged 25-40 years in good health.

The rearrangement uses TRBV6-6 and TRBJ2-1, with no clear D. Per germline, CDR1 MNHNY and CDR2 SVGAGI (reference sequence). The CDR3 runs 13 residues. V lost 0 bases and J lost 6, with 6 bases in between. For the CDR3, the DNA is TGTGCCAGCAGTTACTCGAACGCCAATGAGCAGTTCTTC. This codes for CASSYSNANEQFF.

V and J are TRBV12-3 or TRBV12-4 and TRBJ2-1, with 10 bases aligning to TRBD2. The CDR3 has 15 residues. V shed 2 bases and J 15 bases; nucleotides not matched to a gene: 13. CDR3 sequence (DNA): TGTGCCAGCAGTTTATCAGTGAGCGGGGGGGCCGGACGGTTCTTC. This translates into CASSLSVSGGAGRFF.

The chain couples TRBV12-3 or TRBV12-4 to TRBJ2-7; unclear D gene. The CDR3 totals 15 residues. Deletions cut 5 bases from V and 0 bases from J, with 14 bases between. CDR3 residues: CASSLDTTGSYEQYF. DNA of the CDR3: TGTGCCAGCAGTCTCGACACTACTGGCTCCTACGAGCAGTACTTC.